These 25 T cell receptor beta chains came from one sample sequenced in a study of spatial heterogeneity in lung cancer. TCRdb processed the 5' RACE reads anew with MiXCR; each CDR3 protein has one entry. The profile shows 6,600 or so distinct CDR3 sequences, 4.5% to 7% of them singletons. The time point was: sample taken at primary tumor resection. Extraction of whole RNA from tumor, nontumor lung or frozen PBMC preceded unsorted sequencing. The material sequenced was normal lung tissue next to the tumor, taken at surgery. The receptors were gathered from a female donor with early-stage non-small cell lung cancer.

This clonotype is deemed medium-sized. Found in a library prepared for alpha chains, this beta chain is an off-target read, and its abundance has little meaning. This chain links TRBV27 with TRBJ1-4; tentative D call: TRBD1 (6 bases). CDR1 and CDR2 from the germline V gene are MNHEY and SMNVEV (reference sequence). Trimming stripped 3 bases from V and 4 bases from J, with 18 bases between. This CDR3 has 17 residues. This chain's CDR3 is CASSFFKTGFVNEKLFF. The CDR3 DNA is TGTGCCAGCAGTTTTTTCAAGACAGGCTTTGTTAATGAAAAACTGTTTTTT.

Notes on this clonotype: This beta chain is a stray read from a library made for alpha chains; its abundance is not meaningful. The chain uses TRBV3-1 and TRBJ2-6; D unclear. This CDR3 has 16 amino acids. Trimming left V 1 base short and J 2 bases short, with 9 bases between. CDR1 and CDR2 (germline): LGHDT, YNNKEL (reference sequence). CDR3 nucleotides: TGTGCCAGCAGCCAAGGGGCCCGGACTGGGGCCAACGTCCTGACTTTC. Translating gives CASSQGARTGANVLTF.

Within the sample, this clonotype is medium-sized. Little can be read into the size of this beta chain, an off-target read in a library designed for alpha chains. The chain combines TRBV7-8 with TRBJ2-7, with TRBD1 as a possible D gene (6 bases). Trimming cost V 0 bases and J 2 bases, with 11 bases left between them. The CDR3 contains 15 residues. Germline lookup yields CDR1 SGHVS and CDR2 FQNEAQ. The CDR3 region is CASSLAAGDTYEQYF. The CDR3 DNA sequence: TGTGCCAGCAGCTTAGCAGCAGGGGATACCTACGAGCAGTACTTC.

This clonotype was seen at least ten times. This beta chain slipped into a library made for alpha chains as a stray read, so its size is not meaningful. V and J are TRBV19 and TRBJ2-7, with 9 nucleotides matching TRBD2. The CDR3 has 14 residues. J gave up 7 bases and V 10 bases, and 14 bases lay outside the gene matches. Germline V gives CDR1 LNHDA, CDR2 SQIVND (reference sequence). The CDR3 here is CATGLAGEVKEQYF. The CDR3 DNA is TGTGCCACCGGTTTAGCGGGAGAGGTAAAGGAGCAGTACTTC.

This clonotype has at least ten counts. This beta chain appears as a stray read in a library generated for alpha chains; its size is not informative. The chain links TRBV11-1 to TRBJ2-7, with D tentatively TRBD1 (6 bases). Germline V lookup: CDR1 SGHAT, CDR2 FQDESV (reference sequence). V was trimmed by 2 bases and J by 0 bases, leaving 8 bases between them. This CDR3 is 14 amino acids long. The CDR3 is CASSLTGSSYEQYF. For the CDR3, the DNA is TGTGCCAGCAGCTTAACAGGGAGCTCCTACGAGCAGTACTTC.

This clonotype was picked up a small number of times. With the library built for alpha chains, this beta chain is off target and its frequency is not meaningful. This chain connects TRBV6-6 to TRBJ2-2, with 7 positions matching TRBD1. Germline CDR1 MNHNY, CDR2 SVGAGI (reference sequence). The CDR3 extends over 15 amino acids. V shed 7 bases, J shed 2 bases, and the junction held 7 bases outside the gene matches. CDR3 sequence: CASNRGQSNTGELFF. DNA of the CDR3: TGTGCCAGCAACCGGGGACAGTCCAACACCGGGGAGCTGTTTTTT.

A few counts support this clonotype. This beta chain came through as a stray read in a library set up for alpha chains, and its size says little. The V and J genes are TRBV28 and TRBJ2-5; D call uncertain. Deletions cut 2 bases from V and 9 bases from J, with 4 bases between. The CDR3 length is 10 residues. In germline, CDR1 is MDHEN, CDR2 SYDVKM. CDR3 bases: TGTGCCAGCAGTTTAAATCCCCAGTACTTC. Amino acid sequence: CASSLNPQYF.

This clonotype showed up just a few times. Since the library was made to target alpha chains, this beta chain is a stray read and its abundance is not meaningful. The chain couples TRBV28 to TRBJ1-3; 12 bases are shared with TRBD1. CDR3 length equals 18 residues. V was clipped by 5 bases and J by 4 bases; unmatched bases: 12. The germline V gene has CDR1 MDHEN and CDR2 SYDVKM. CDR3 region: CASSPPPGQGARGNTIYF. For the CDR3, the DNA is TGTGCCAGCAGTCCCCCCCCGGGACAGGGGGCGCGGGGAAACACCATATATTTT.

A remark on this clonotype: Little can be read into the size of this beta chain, an off-target read in a library designed for alpha chains. The gene calls are TRBV3-1 and TRBJ1-2; TRBD1 matches at 11 bases. Germline lookup yields CDR1 LGHDT and CDR2 YNNKEL (reference sequence). The V gene end was trimmed by 4 bases and the J gene end by 7 bases; junction bases not matched to a gene: 8. The CDR3 is 15 amino acids. This chain's CDR3 is CASSLYGQGATGYTF. The CDR3 DNA follows: TGTGCCAGCAGCCTCTATGGACAGGGGGCAACTGGCTACACCTTC.

This clonotype has a count of ten or more. Found in a library prepared for alpha chains, this beta chain is an off-target read, and its abundance has little meaning. This rearrangement joins TRBV29-1 to TRBJ2-3, with 8 bases matching TRBD2. This CDR3 is 14 amino acids long. Trimming cost V 4 bases and J 0 bases; bases outside gene matches: 3. CDR1 and CDR2 from the germline V gene are SQVTM and ANQGSEA. The CDR3 is CSVAPSGSTDTQYF. The CDR3 bases are TGCAGCGTTGCGCCTAGCGGGAGCACAGATACGCAGTATTTT.

This clonotype turned up a few times. This beta chain is an unintended read in a library built for alpha chains; its size means little. This chain uses TRBV5-4 with TRBJ2-1, with D possibly called TRBD1 or TRBD2 (5 bases each). The CDR3 is 13 residues long. Trimming removed 9 bases from V and 5 bases from J, with 15 bases in between. Germline lookup yields CDR1 SGHNT and CDR2 YYREEE (reference sequence). CDR3 in amino acids: CATHRDRNNEQFF. CDR3 DNA: TGTGCCACCCACCGGGACCGAAACAATGAGCAGTTCTTC.

This clonotype was found many times. Since it is a stray read in a library aimed at alpha chains, this beta chain has a size that is not meaningful. The chain combines TRBV9 with TRBJ2-5, with a tentative D call TRBD1 (5 bases). The CDR3 has 14 residues. V lost 0 bases and J 1 base, leaving 7 bases between the germline ends. Germline V gene data show CDR1 as SGDLS and CDR2 as YYNGEE. CDR3 region: CASSVGGGQETQYF. In DNA form, the CDR3 reads TGTGCCAGCAGCGTAGGGGGCGGCCAAGAGACCCAGTACTTC.

This clonotype ranks as medium-sized (0.01 to 0.1%). This beta chain lies outside the target of a library built for alpha chains; its clone size means little. The rearrangement uses TRBV2 and TRBJ2-2; 7 bases fit TRBD2. The CDR3 sequence is 16 residues long. V dropped 4 bases and J dropped 3; count of bases not matched to a gene: 8. CDR1 and CDR2 (germline): SNHLY, FYNNEI. CDR3 nucleotide sequence: TGTGCCAGCAGTGGGGGAACTAGCGTGTACACCGGGGAGCTGTTTTTT. It specifies CASSGGTSVYTGELFF.

Ten or more counts support this clonotype. This beta chain is an off-target read within a library intended for alpha chains, so its frequency means little. The rearrangement links TRBV5-4 to TRBJ2-7; D not resolved. CDR3 size: 13 residues. Germline V gene lookup returns CDR1 SGHNT and CDR2 YYREEE (reference sequence). V shed 2 bases and J shed 6 bases, with 12 bases lying between them. The DNA of the CDR3 is TGTGCCAGCAGCTTAGGAAGGGTCGGCGAGCAGTACTTC. Its translation: CASSLGRVGEQYF.

Of note for this clonotype: This beta chain is a stray read from a library made for alpha chains; its abundance is not meaningful. The chain couples TRBV19 to TRBJ2-3; 9 bases align to TRBD2. The CDR3 is 15 amino acids. The V gene's germline CDR1 is LNHDA and CDR2 SQIVND (reference sequence). V trimming: 5 bases; J trimming: 3 bases; junction bases outside the gene matches: 6. The chain's CDR3 is CASSDSGRRTDTQYF. CDR3 bases: TGTGCCAGTAGTGATAGCGGGAGACGGACAGATACGCAGTATTTT.

This clonotype was found a few times. A read error may account for a junction end that differs from germline. The library was designed around alpha chains, so this beta chain is a stray read whose abundance carries little weight. The chain joins TRBV4-2 to TRBJ2-6; D possibly corresponds to TRBD1 (6 bases). The CDR3 extends over 12 amino acids. Germline CDR1 LGHNA, CDR2 YNFKEQ. CDR3 bases: TGTGCCAGCAGCCAAGATGGGGACACCCCGGCTTTC. Encoded protein: CASSQDGDTPAF.

Comment on this clonotype: Sequence at one end of the junction differs from germline and may be a read error. This beta chain turned up in a library designed for alpha chains; as an off-target read, its abundance says little. The V and J genes are TRBV4-1 and TRBJ2-3, with a tentative D call TRBD2 (6 bases). Germline V gene sequence: CDR1 MGHRA, CDR2 YSYEKL. This CDR3 is 15 amino acids long. The CDR3 reads CTSSPKAGSTDTQYF. CDR3 coding DNA: TGCACCAGCAGCCCGAAGGCGGGAAGCACAGATACGCAGTATTTT.

By its share, this clonotype is medium-sized. With the library built for alpha chains, this beta chain is off target and its frequency is not meaningful. The chain is built from TRBV19 and TRBJ2-1, with D possibly being TRBD1 or TRBD2 (5 bases each). Looked up from germline, CDR1 is LNHDA and CDR2 is SQIVND (reference sequence). CDR3 length equals 13 residues. V lost 3 bases and J 11 bases, leaving 14 bases between the germline ends. The CDR3 spells CASSMGMGDKQFF. CDR3 coding DNA: TGTGCCAGTAGTATGGGTATGGGGGATAAGCAGTTCTTC. The complete variable domain, with remaining parts taken from reference TRBV19 and TRBJ2-1, reads DGGITQSPKYLFRKEGQNVTLSCEQNLNHDAMYWYRQDPGQGLRLIYYSQIVNDFQKGDIAEGYSVSREKKESFPLTVTSAQKNPTAFYLCASSMGMGDKQFFGPGTRLTVL.

This clonotype is medium-sized (0.01 to 0.1%) within its sample. Because the library targeted alpha chains, this beta chain is an off-target read whose size means little. V gene TRBV7-9 combines with J gene TRBJ2-5; a possible D gene is TRBD2 (6 bases). V shed 5 bases and J shed 5 bases, with 9 bases lying between them. Germline CDR1 reads SEHNR; CDR2 reads FQNEAQ (reference sequence). The CDR3 is 12 amino acids. The CDR3 sequence is CASSRDWETQYF. CDR3 coding DNA: TGTGCCAGCAGCAGGGACTGGGAGACCCAGTACTTC.

This clonotype turned up a few times. This beta chain appears as a stray read in a library generated for alpha chains; its size is not informative. This chain links TRBV27 with TRBJ2-7, with 10 positions matching TRBD1. The CDR3 runs 15 residues. The J segment lost 3 bases and the V segment lost 2 bases, leaving 4 bases of the junction unmatched. In germline, CDR1 is MNHEY, CDR2 SMNVEV (reference sequence). The CDR3 region has the DNA TGTGCCAGCAGTTTAAAGGGACAGGGGTTCTACGAGCAGTACTTC. It encodes CASSLKGQGFYEQYF.

This clonotype was seen a handful of times. Little can be read into the size of this beta chain, an off-target read in a library designed for alpha chains. V usage is TRBV4-2 and J usage is TRBJ2-7; a weak D match, TRBD1 (6 bases). CDR1 and CDR2 (germline): LGHNA, YNFKEQ. This CDR3 has 14 amino acids. The V gene lost 0 bases and the J gene lost 7 bases, with 13 bases spanning the gap. As DNA, the CDR3 is TGTGCCAGCAGCCAAGATCTGCAGGGGCGGGAGCAGTACTTC. Protein product: CASSQDLQGREQYF.

Many counts were recorded for this clonotype. This beta chain came through as a stray read in a library set up for alpha chains, and its size says little. The chain employs TRBV7-2 and TRBJ1-4; D is unclear. CDR3 size: 15 residues. Trimming cost V 2 bases and J 3 bases, with 10 bases left between them. The germline CDR1 and CDR2 sequences are SGHTA and FQGNSA. The CDR3 DNA reads TGTGCCAGCAGCTTATCGCACAGCTCTAATGAAAAACTGTTTTTT. It codes for CASSLSHSSNEKLFF.

By frequency in the sample, this clonotype is medium-sized (0.01 to 0.1%). The library was prepared for alpha chains; this beta chain is a stray read, so its frequency means little. The chain links TRBV11-2 to TRBJ2-2; 7 positions agree with TRBD2. CDR1 is SGHAT, CDR2 FQNNGV, per germline. After removal of 2 bases from V and 6 bases from J, the junction contained 18 bases not matched to a gene. The CDR3 is 19 amino acids. CDR3 bases: TGTGCCAGCAGCTTACTCCCCGTGGGAGCGGGGATGGATGCCGGGGAGCTGTTTTTT. Protein: CASSLLPVGAGMDAGELFF.

Regarding this clonotype: Since it is a stray read in a library aimed at alpha chains, this beta chain has a size that is not meaningful. The chain carries TRBV7-2 and TRBJ2-1, with unresolved D. The CDR3 is 14 residues long. Deletions cut 3 bases from V and 4 bases from J, with 10 bases between. CDR1 and CDR2 from the germline V gene are SGHTA and FQGNSA. In DNA form, the CDR3 reads TGTGCCAGCAGCTTGATGTCCTCATACAATGAGCAGTTCTTC. Translating it yields CASSLMSSYNEQFF.

Concerning this clonotype itself: Because this beta chain is a stray read in a library intended to capture alpha chains, its abundance should not be given much weight. This sequence joins TRBV2 and TRBJ2-5; D might be TRBD1 (5 bases). CDR1 and CDR2 (germline): SNHLY, FYNNEI. This CDR3 is built from 12 residues. With 9 bases removed from V and 5 bases from J, the gap between germline ends came to 13 bases. The CDR3 DNA follows: TGTGCCAGTGCCAAGGGGTGGGAGACCCAGTACTTC. Amino acid sequence: CASAKGWETQYF.